The T cell receptor beta chain under discussion was sequenced for a study of blood T cell repertoires in COVID-19. Trimming cost V 6 bases and J 0 bases; bases outside gene matches: 3. Per the germline V gene, CDR1 is MDHEN and CDR2 is SYDVKM. This CDR3 spans 15 amino acids. Only in-frame clones appear in the TCRdb table, and some are missing; sequencing was by immunoSEQ multiplex PCR. The sample contains more than 400,000 clones, about 90% of which appear only once. The sequencing sample was made of PBMCs or T cells enriched from blood (not recorded which). This clonotype originated in a man in his late teens or twenties who had recovered from COVID-19. The chain employs TRBV28 and TRBJ2-1, with TRBD1 matching over 9 bases. CDR3 bases: TGTGCCAGCAGGATGGGACAGGGCTCCTACAATGAGCAGTTCTTC. It specifies CASRMGQGSYNEQFF. Based on the CDR3 plus reference TRBV28 and TRBJ2-1, the full variable domain is DVKVTQSSRYLVKRTGEKVFLECVQDMDHENMFWYRQDPGLGLRLIYFSYDVKMKEKGDIPEGYSVSREKKERFSLILESASTNQTSMYLCASRMGQGSYNEQFFGPGTRLTVL.